The clone carrying this T cell receptor beta chain was observed a few times. Its antigen remains unidentified. The sample comes from a study of blood T cells in healthy people across ages. Notes on the study in general: Relative to aged donors, long-lived donors carried more naive CD4+ cells and displayed higher diversity.

The junction had 9 bases not matched to a gene; V was cut back by 6 bases and J by 6 bases. The CDR3 sequence is 15 residues long. The germline gives CDR1 SGHKS, CDR2 YYEKEE (reference sequence). Per sample, extraction of total RNA gave at least 5 micrograms in every case. Primers used in a second PCR of about 6 to 11 cycles were a sample-barcoded 5' primer and a J-beta primer mix. TCRdb passed the 5' RACE reads through MiXCR, listing each CDR3 protein once. The profile shows roughly 1,700,000 distinct CDR3 sequences, roughly 30% of them singletons. The sequencing input was blood. The sequence derives from a woman aged 25 to 39 in good health. The chain recombines TRBV5-5 with TRBJ2-1; 10 positions match TRBD2. For the CDR3, the DNA is TGTGCCAGCACTCGACTAGCGGGCCCCTCCAATGAGCAGTTCTTC. Translated: CASTRLAGPSNEQFF. The whole variable domain, remainder taken from reference TRBV5-5 and TRBJ2-1, is DAGVTQSPTHLIKTRGQQVTLRCSPISGHKSVSWYQQVLGQGPQFIFQYYEKEERGRGNFPDRFSARQFPNYSSELNVNALLLGDSALYLCASTRLAGPSNEQFFGPGTRLTVL.